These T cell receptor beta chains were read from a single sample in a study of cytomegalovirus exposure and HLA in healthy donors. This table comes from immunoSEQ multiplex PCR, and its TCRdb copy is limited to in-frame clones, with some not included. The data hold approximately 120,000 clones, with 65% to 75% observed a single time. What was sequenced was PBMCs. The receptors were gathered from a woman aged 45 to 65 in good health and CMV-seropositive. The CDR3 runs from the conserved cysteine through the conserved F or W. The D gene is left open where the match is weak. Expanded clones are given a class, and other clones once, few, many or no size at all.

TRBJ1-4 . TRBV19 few CASSIGGAGEKLFF TGTGCCAGTAGTATAGGGGGCGCGGGAGAAAAACTGTTTTTT
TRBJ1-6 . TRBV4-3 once CASSQDQNQGRSPLHF TGCGCCAGCAGCCAAGATCAGAATCAGGGTCGTTCACCCCTCCACTTT
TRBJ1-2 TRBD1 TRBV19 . CASSIVGTGAVNYGYTF TGTGCCAGTAGTATTGTTGGGACAGGTGCTGTTAACTATGGCTACACCTTC
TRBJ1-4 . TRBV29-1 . CSVYVAAIPTTNEKLFF TGCAGCGTATACGTAGCAGCGATCCCAACAACTAATGAAAAACTGTTTTTT
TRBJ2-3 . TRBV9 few CASSVGTATDTQYF TGTGCCAGCAGCGTAGGGACAGCCACAGATACGCAGTATTTT
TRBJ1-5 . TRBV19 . CASSTGRHSNQPQHF TGTGCCAGTAGTACAGGGCGGCATAGCAATCAGCCCCAGCATTTT
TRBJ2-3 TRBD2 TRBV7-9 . CASSLTSGPDTQYF TGTGCCAGCAGCTTGACTAGCGGGCCAGATACGCAGTATTTT
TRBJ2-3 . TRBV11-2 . CASSPRGRAQYF TGTGCCAGCAGCCCCCGCGGGCGGGCGCAGTATTTT
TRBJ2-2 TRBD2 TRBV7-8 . CASSLELASGELFF TGTGCCAGCAGCTTAGAACTAGCGAGCGGGGAGCTGTTTTTT
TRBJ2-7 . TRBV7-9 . CSSSPGGSYEQYF TGTTCCAGCAGCCCAGGTGGCTCCTACGAGCAGTACTTC
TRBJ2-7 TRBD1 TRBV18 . CASSLGQGRVYEQYF TGTGCCAGCTCACTTGGACAGGGAAGGGTTTACGAGCAGTACTTC
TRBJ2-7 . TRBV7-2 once CASSFAIARTNYEQYF TGTGCCAGCAGCTTCGCGATAGCCCGAACAAATTACGAGCAGTACTTC
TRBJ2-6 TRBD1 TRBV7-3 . CASSPRQGALTPGANVLTF TGTGCCAGCAGCCCCCGACAGGGGGCGCTTACGCCTGGGGCCAACGTCCTGACTTTC
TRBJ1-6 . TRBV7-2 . CASSFGTSTDSPLHF TGTGCCAGCAGCTTCGGGACTTCCACTGATTCACCCCTCCACTTT
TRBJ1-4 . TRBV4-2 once CASSQGEGTNEKLFF TGTGCCAGCAGCCAAGGAGAGGGAACTAATGAAAAACTGTTTTTT
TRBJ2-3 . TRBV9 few CASSDAREGQDTQYF TGTGCCAGCAGCGACGCCCGGGAAGGGCAGGATACGCAGTATTTT
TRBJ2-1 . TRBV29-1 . CSVRQFHNEQFF TGCAGCGTCAGACAGTTCCACAATGAGCAGTTCTTC
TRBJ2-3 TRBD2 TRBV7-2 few CASSQRLAGDRTDTQYF TGTGCCAGCAGCCAGCGATTAGCGGGTGATCGCACAGATACGCAGTATTTT
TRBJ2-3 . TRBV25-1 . CASNRGVTDTQYF TGTGCCAGCAATCGGGGTGTCACAGATACGCAGTATTTT
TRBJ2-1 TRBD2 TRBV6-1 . CASSESGGAYNEQFF TGTGCCAGCAGTGAAAGCGGGGGGGCCTACAATGAGCAGTTCTTC
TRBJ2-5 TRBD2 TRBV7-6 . CASSLGAAGGRETQYF TGTGCCAGCAGCTTAGGGGCAGCGGGGGGGAGAGAGACCCAGTACTTC
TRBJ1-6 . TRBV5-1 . CASSLGNQGFNSPLHF TGCGCCAGCAGCTTGGGTAATCAGGGATTCAATTCACCCCTCCACTTT
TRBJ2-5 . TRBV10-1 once CASSRTSQETQYF TGCGCCAGCAGCCGGACTTCACAAGAGACCCAGTACTTC
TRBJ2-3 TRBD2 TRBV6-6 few CASSERGFRTDTQYF TGTGCCAGCAGCGAGCGGGGATTCCGCACAGATACGCAGTATTTT
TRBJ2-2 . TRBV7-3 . CASSFEGGPTGELFF TGTGCCAGCAGCTTTGAGGGGGGGCCGACCGGGGAGCTGTTTTTT
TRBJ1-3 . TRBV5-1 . CASSFGTPGNTIYF TGCGCCAGCAGCTTCGGGACACCTGGAAACACCATATATTTT
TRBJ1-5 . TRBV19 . CASSIPFAGSNQPQHF TGTGCCAGTAGTATTCCTTTTGCAGGTAGCAATCAGCCCCAGCATTTT
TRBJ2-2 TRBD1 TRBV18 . CASSRGGGTGELFF TGTGCCAGCTCAAGAGGGGGCGGCACCGGGGAGCTGTTTTTT
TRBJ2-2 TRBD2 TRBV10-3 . CAISDGGARTGELFF TGTGCCATCAGTGACGGGGGGGCGCGCACCGGGGAGCTGTTTTTT
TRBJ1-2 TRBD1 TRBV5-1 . CASSRAGGKDGYTF TGCGCCAGCAGCCGCGCAGGGGGTAAGGATGGCTACACCTTC
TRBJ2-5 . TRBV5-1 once CASSIRQNQETQYF TGCGCCAGCAGCATACGACAGAACCAAGAGACCCAGTACTTC
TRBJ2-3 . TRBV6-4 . CASSDGGGTDTQYF TGTGCCAGCAGTGATGGCGGGGGCACAGATACGCAGTATTTT
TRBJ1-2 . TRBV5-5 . CASSLVIGSTLKNNYGYTF TGTGCCAGCAGCTTGGTTATCGGTTCTACCCTAAAAAATAACTATGGCTACACCTTC
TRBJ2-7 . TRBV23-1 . CASSSSGTFTDPPYEQYF TGCGCCAGCAGTTCCTCCGGGACATTCACCGACCCCCCCTACGAGCAGTACTTC
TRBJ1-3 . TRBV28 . CASSFQGFSGNTIYF TGTGCCAGCAGTTTTCAGGGATTCTCTGGAAACACCATATATTTT
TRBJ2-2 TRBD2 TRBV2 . CASRGGTSGGTNTGELFF TGTGCCAGCAGGGGAGGGACTAGCGGGGGGACGAACACCGGGGAGTTGTTTTTT
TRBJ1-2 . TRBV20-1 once CSATGDYGYTF TGCAGTGCAACTGGAGACTATGGCTACACCTTC
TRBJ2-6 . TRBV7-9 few CASSLGVSGANVLTF TGTGCCAGCAGCTTAGGAGTCTCTGGGGCCAACGTCCTGACTTTC
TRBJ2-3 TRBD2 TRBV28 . CASSFGRGGRDTQYF TGTGCCAGCAGTTTTGGGCGGGGGGGAAGAGATACGCAGTATTTT
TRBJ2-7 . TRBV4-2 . CASSQVVGSYEQYF TGTGCCAGCAGCCAAGTCGTCGGCTCCTACGAGCAGTACTTC
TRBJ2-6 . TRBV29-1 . CSVHSGDGANVLTF TGCAGCGTTCATTCGGGGGACGGGGCCAACGTCCTGACTTTC
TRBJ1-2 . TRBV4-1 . CASSPIGRTTPNYGYTF TGCGCCAGCAGCCCCATCGGTAGGACAACACCTAACTATGGCTACACCTTC
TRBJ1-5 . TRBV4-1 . CASSQVDLGLSSGPQHF TGCGCCAGCAGCCAAGTCGATTTGGGGCTTTCATCGGGGCCCCAGCATTTT
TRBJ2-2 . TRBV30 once CAWSVDTNTGELFF TGTGCCTGGAGTGTAGACACGAACACCGGGGAGCTGTTTTTT
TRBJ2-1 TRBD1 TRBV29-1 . CSASGTGNYNEQFF TGCTCCGCTTCCGGGACAGGGAATTACAATGAGCAGTTCTTC
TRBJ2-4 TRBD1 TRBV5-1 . CASSTGGSYIQYF TGCGCCAGCTCGACAGGGGGCTCGTACATTCAGTACTTC
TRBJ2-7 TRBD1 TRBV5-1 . CASSPAGTAFYEQYF TGCGCCAGCAGCCCAGCCGGGACAGCATTCTACGAGCAGTACTTC
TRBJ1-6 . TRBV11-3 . CASSRGGAGHNSPLHF TGTGCCAGCAGCCGAGGGGGGGCTGGCCATAATTCACCCCTCCACTTT
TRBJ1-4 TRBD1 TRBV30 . CAWTITGGTNEKLFF TGTGCCTGGACAATAACAGGGGGGACAAATGAAAAACTGTTTTTT
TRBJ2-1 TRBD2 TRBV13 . CASRRRRDSGGDNEQFF TGTGCCAGCAGACGACGAAGAGATAGCGGGGGGGACAATGAGCAGTTCTTC
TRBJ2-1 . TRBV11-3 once CASSLVGGRDEQFF TGTGCCAGCAGCTTAGTAGGCGGTCGGGATGAGCAGTTCTTC
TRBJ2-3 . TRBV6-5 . CASIEVGTDTQYF TGTGCCAGCATCGAGGTTGGAACAGATACGCAGTATTTT
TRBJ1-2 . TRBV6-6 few CASRGDRTVAYGYTF TGTGCCAGCCGCGGCGATCGGACAGTAGCCTATGGCTACACCTTC
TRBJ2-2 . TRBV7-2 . CASSPVTRAGELFF TGTGCCAGCAGCCCAGTCACGCGGGCCGGGGAGCTGTTTTTT
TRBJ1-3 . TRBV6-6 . CASSYSSGGYGNTIYF TGTGCCAGCAGTTACTCGTCAGGAGGGTATGGAAACACCATATATTTT
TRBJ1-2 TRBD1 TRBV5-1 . CASSPGTAYYGYTF TGCGCCAGCAGTCCCGGGACAGCCTACTATGGCTACACCTTC